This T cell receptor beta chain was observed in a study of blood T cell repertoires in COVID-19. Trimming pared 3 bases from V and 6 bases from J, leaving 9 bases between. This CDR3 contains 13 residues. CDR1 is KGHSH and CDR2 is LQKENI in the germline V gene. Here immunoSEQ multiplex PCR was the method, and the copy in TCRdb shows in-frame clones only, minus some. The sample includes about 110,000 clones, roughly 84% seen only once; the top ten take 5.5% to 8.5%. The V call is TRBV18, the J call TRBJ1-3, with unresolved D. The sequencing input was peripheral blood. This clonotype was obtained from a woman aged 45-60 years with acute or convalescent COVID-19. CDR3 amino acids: CASSPSRENTIYF. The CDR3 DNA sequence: TGTGCCAGCTCACCCTCCCGGGAAAACACCATATATTTT.